The clone carrying this T cell receptor beta chain showed up many times. Its antigen is not identified. Healthy individuals of Caucasian origin from Russia, aged about 6 to 95, served as donors. The entry originates in a study of blood T cells in healthy people across ages. The CDR3 has 16 residues. V lost 4 bases to trimming and J lost 0 bases; unmatched junction nucleotides: 6. Germline V gives CDR1 MNHEY, CDR2 SMNVEV (reference sequence). Whole-study results and caveats: Underestimates were what the diversity estimates from one million T cells were considered to be. Age advanced and TCR beta diversity per million T cells fell, roughly linearly.

A J-beta primer mix and a sample-barcoded 5' primer were used in a second PCR of about 7 to 12 cycles. Each cDNA was tagged by a template-switch adaptor containing 12 random nucleotides. Via MiXCR, TCRdb re-called the 5' RACE reads, giving one row per CDR3 protein. The sample holds 710,000 or so distinct CDR3 sequences; about 30% are singletons and the top ten take 15%. The receptor's source is a woman over 75 in good health. The specimen sequenced was blood. J is TRBJ2-7 and V is TRBV27; 10 nucleotides match TRBD2. CDR3 sequence: CASSSVLAGDSYEQYF. CDR3 DNA: TGTGCCAGCAGTTCCGTCCTAGCGGGGGACTCCTACGAGCAGTACTTC.